Listed below are T cell receptor beta chains from one sample, sequenced in a study of T cell responses to AZD1222 COVID-19 vaccine. Method: immunoSEQ multiplex PCR; TCRdb's copy keeps in-frame clones and lacks some. The sample shows 75,000 to 95,000 clones, over 85% of them seen only once. The sample here was peripheral blood, taken on day 0 of MenACWY control vaccination. These receptor sequences come from an adult in good health. The CDR3 runs from the conserved cysteine through the conserved F or W. Fields, in order: D gene, J gene, V gene, clone size, CDR3 DNA, CDR3 protein. A D gene is named only where the DNA matches it firmly. A clone size is listed for some rows: how often the clone was seen (once, few, many), or a class if it is expanded.

TRBD1	TRBJ2-1	TRBV6-6	once	TGTGCCAGCCAAAAGGGGGACAGCCACAATGAGCAGTTCTTC	CASQKGDSHNEQFF
TRBD2	TRBJ2-3	TRBV7-3	.	TGTGCCAGCAGCTTAGGACTAGCGGGGGGCCGGCCAGATACGCAGTATTTT	CASSLGLAGGRPDTQYF
.	TRBJ1-1	TRBV5-4	once	TGTGCCAGCAGCGCAGGAGGGTACGCCACTGAAGCTTTCTTT	CASSAGGYATEAFF
.	TRBJ1-3	TRBV30	.	TGTGCCCATAGGAGACACTCTGGAAACACCATATATTTT	CAHRRHSGNTIYF
TRBD1	TRBJ2-5	TRBV28	.	TGTGCCACCCTACGACAGGGGTTAGCGGAGACCCAGTACTTC	CATLRQGLAETQYF
.	TRBJ1-1	TRBV6-5	.	TGTGCCAGCAGCCTCGGACGGTACACTGAAGCTTTCTTT	CASSLGRYTEAFF
TRBD1	TRBJ1-1	TRBV10-1	.	TGCGCCAGCAGTGACTCCGGGACAGGGCTGTATTCGGGAGAAGCTTTCTTT	CASSDSGTGLYSGEAFF
TRBD1	TRBJ1-2	TRBV19	.	TGTGCCAGTATCGGGAAAGGTTGGCAGGGGGCTTGGGGCTATGGCTACACCTTC	CASIGKGWQGAWGYGYTF
.	TRBJ1-6	TRBV7-2	.	TGTGCCAGCAGCTTAAGCCCTTTAGGCGGGGGCCTTAATTCACCCCTCCACTTT	CASSLSPLGGGLNSPLHF
.	TRBJ2-5	TRBV19	.	TGTGCCAGTACGGGTACGGGGCGGGAGACCCAGTACTTC	CASTGTGRETQYF
TRBD1	TRBJ1-4	TRBV5-4	.	TGTGCCAGCAGCTTGGGTGGGACAGGGAGGGAAAAACTGTTTTTT	CASSLGGTGREKLFF
.	TRBJ2-1	TRBV11-3	.	TGTGCCAGCAGCAGCCGTGGGGTTAGCAATGAGCAGTTCTTC	CASSSRGVSNEQFF
.	TRBJ1-3	TRBV29-1	.	TGCAGCGTTGATGAGAACAGGGCAAGGGGCACCATATATTTT	CSVDENRARGTIYF
.	TRBJ1-1	TRBV12-5	.	TGTGCTAGTGGTTTGGACAGCTCGGGTGAAGCTTTCTTT	CASGLDSSGEAFF
.	TRBJ1-4	TRBV7-9	.	TGTGCCAGCAGCGTAACAGGGCCGGCTAATGAAAAACTGTTTTTT	CASSVTGPANEKLFF
.	TRBJ2-3	TRBV3-1/TRBV3-2	.	TGTGCCAGCAGCCAAGGAAGAGCCCCAGATACGCAGTATTTT	CASSQGRAPDTQYF
.	TRBJ2-7	TRBV19	.	TGTGCCAGTAGTCCGTCTCTCTCGAACGAGCAGTACTTC	CASSPSLSNEQYF
.	TRBJ1-1	TRBV28	.	TGTGCCAGCACCAGCCCCTCCGTTGGAGCTTTCTTT	CASTSPSVGAFF
.	TRBJ1-3	TRBV7-9	few	TGTGCCAGCAGACAGAGCTCTGGAAACACCATATATTTT	CASRQSSGNTIYF
TRBD2	TRBJ2-3	TRBV7-2	.	TGTGCCAGCAGCTCCGGGACTAGACCGAGCACAGATACGCAGTATTTT	CASSSGTRPSTDTQYF
.	TRBJ2-1	TRBV30	once	TGTGCCTGGAGTGTACGGGGCAGGGAGCAGTTCTTC	CAWSVRGREQFF
TRBD1	TRBJ2-1	TRBV7-9	.	TGTGCCAGCAGCTTAGGACAGGGCACCAATGAGCAGTTCTTC	CASSLGQGTNEQFF
.	TRBJ1-5	TRBV13	.	TGTGCCAGCAGCTTAGGAGGTAGCAATCAGCCCCAGCATTTT	CASSLGGSNQPQHF
.	TRBJ2-7	TRBV2	.	TGTGCCAGCAGCCGGGGGGAGGGGGCGGTTGAGCAGTACTTC	CASSRGEGAVEQYF
.	TRBJ2-3	TRBV6-5	.	TGTGCCAGCAGTTACGGTCTAGCGAGCACAGATACGCAGTATTTT	CASSYGLASTDTQYF